The rows below give T cell receptor beta chains drawn from one sample of a study of blood T cell repertoires in COVID-19. Assay used: immunoSEQ multiplex PCR; TCRdb lists only in-frame clones, some missing. This sample carries a few hundred thousand clones, about 90% of them seen once, and the ten largest clones take under 3%. Sequences were obtained from PBMCs or T cells enriched from blood (not recorded which). Receptors were obtained from a woman aged 30 to 39 who had recovered from COVID-19. Both conserved end residues are part of each CDR3. A D gene is named only where the DNA matches it firmly. Only part of the rows carry a size: once, few, many, or a class if the clone is expanded.

>TRBJ1-2|TRBD1|.|TRBV13
CASSWRTGDHGYTF
TGTGCCAGCAGCTGGCGGACAGGAGATCATGGCTACACCTTC
>TRBJ1-1|.|.|TRBV12-3/TRBV12-4
CASSSQGHTEAFF
TGTGCCAGCAGTTCACAGGGACACACTGAAGCTTTCTTT
>TRBJ1-2|TRBD1|.|TRBV19
CASSILQGVRIGYGYTF
TGTGCCAGTAGTATCCTACAGGGGGTGCGGATTGGCTATGGCTACACCTTC
>TRBJ1-6|.|.|TRBV30
CAWSGTVYNSPLHF
TGTGCCTGGAGTGGGACAGTATATAATTCACCCCTCCACTTT
>TRBJ1-1|TRBD1|.|TRBV24-1
CATSSTGTGGTEAFF
TGTGCCACCAGTTCCACAGGGACAGGCGGAACTGAAGCTTTCTTT
>TRBJ2-7|TRBD2|.|TRBV28
CASSLLASGRGEQYF
TGTGCCAGCAGTTTATTGGCTAGCGGGAGGGGCGAGCAGTACTTC
>TRBJ1-6|TRBD1|.|TRBV9
CASSGMTGGNSPLHF
TGTGCCAGCAGCGGAATGACAGGGGGCAATTCACCCCTCCACTTT
>TRBJ2-5|.|.|TRBV19
CASSRGQETQYF
TGTGCCAGTAGTCGCGGGCAAGAGACCCAGTACTTC
>TRBJ1-4|TRBD1|.|TRBV2
CASSEGDRGPLGTNEKLFF
TGTGCCAGCAGTGAAGGGGACAGGGGTCCTTTAGGGACTAATGAAAAACTGTTTTTT
>TRBJ2-7|TRBD1|.|TRBV9
CASSPSGTGYDEQYF
TGTGCCAGCAGCCCGTCCGGGACAGGGTACGACGAGCAGTACTTC
>TRBJ1-1|.|.|TRBV5-4
CASSLTENTEAFF
TGTGCCAGCAGTTTGACAGAGAACACTGAAGCTTTCTTT
>TRBJ2-2|.|.|TRBV24-1
CATSGPGGTSNTGELFF
TGTGCCACCAGTGGTCCCGGTGGGACTTCTAACACCGGGGAGCTGTTTTTT
>TRBJ2-1|.|few|TRBV19
CASNTRVGNEQFF
TGTGCCAGTAATACTAGAGTTGGCAATGAGCAGTTCTTC
>TRBJ1-3|.|.|TRBV7-8
CASSLERAGNTIYF
TGTGCCAGCAGCTTAGAGAGAGCTGGAAACACCATATATTTT
>TRBJ1-1|TRBD1|.|TRBV11-2
CASIETGGSSTEAFF
TGTGCCAGCATCGAAACAGGGGGCTCGAGCACTGAAGCTTTCTTT
>TRBJ1-1|.|.|TRBV9
CASSPSEGSEAFF
TGTGCCAGCAGCCCCTCCGAGGGTTCTGAAGCTTTCTTT
>TRBJ2-3|TRBD2|.|TRBV7-9
CASSSGWSTDTQYF
TGTGCCAGCAGTAGCGGGTGGAGCACAGATACGCAGTATTTT
>TRBJ1-3|TRBD1|few|TRBV7-2
CASKRDRYSGNTIYF
TGTGCCAGCAAGAGGGACAGGTACTCTGGAAACACCATATATTTT
>TRBJ2-7|TRBD1|.|TRBV18
CASSPYSTGSYEQYF
TGTGCCAGCTCACCGTATTCGACAGGGTCCTACGAGCAGTACTTC
>TRBJ1-2|TRBD1|.|TRBV5-5
CASRGQGDGYTF
TGTGCCAGCAGGGGACAGGGCGACGGCTACACCTTC
>TRBJ2-7|.|.|TRBV27
CASSSYTGYEQYF
TGTGCCAGCAGTTCCTACACAGGGTACGAGCAGTACTTC
>TRBJ1-2|.|.|TRBV4-1
CASSQDPTQGGGNYGYTF
TGCGCCAGCAGCCAAGATCCCACCCAGGGAGGGGGTAACTATGGCTACACCTTC
>TRBJ2-7|TRBD1|.|TRBV28
CASSFNGQVPLEQYF
TGTGCCAGCAGTTTTAATGGACAGGTCCCCCTGGAGCAGTACTTC
>TRBJ1-1|TRBD1|once|TRBV5-1
CASSDRYRGQNTEAFF
TGCGCCAGCAGCGACCGGTACAGGGGGCAGAACACTGAAGCTTTCTTT
>TRBJ1-5|.|.|TRBV6-2/TRBV6-3
CASSYSSQPQHF
TGTGCCAGCAGTTACTCGAGTCAGCCCCAGCATTTT
>TRBJ1-6|.|.|TRBV7-9
CASSADNWVRSNSPLHF
TGTGCCAGCAGCGCGGATAACTGGGTAAGGAGTAATTCACCCCTCCACTTT
>TRBJ2-2|.|.|TRBV2
CASYDRNTGELFF
TGTGCCAGCTATGACAGAAACACCGGGGAGCTGTTTTTT
>TRBJ2-1|TRBD2|.|TRBV5-5
CASIVLAFSNEQFF
TGTGCCAGCATCGTACTAGCGTTCTCCAATGAGCAGTTCTTC
>TRBJ2-1|TRBD2|.|TRBV5-6
CASSLATSDYNEQFF
TGTGCCAGCAGCTTGGCAACTAGCGACTACAATGAGCAGTTCTTC
>TRBJ1-2|TRBD1|once|TRBV30
CAWRPEQGAGGYTF
TGTGCCTGGAGGCCAGAACAGGGGGCGGGTGGCTACACCTTC
>TRBJ2-7|TRBD2|.|TRBV6-5
CASSPWTSSYEQYF
TGTGCCAGCAGTCCATGGACTAGCTCCTACGAGCAGTACTTC
>TRBJ1-3|.|.|TRBV28
CASSQSFGQSSGNTIYF
TGTGCCAGCAGCCAATCCTTCGGACAGTCCTCTGGAAACACCATATATTTT
>TRBJ2-7|TRBD2|.|TRBV28
CASRATPREVTYEQYF
TGTGCCAGCAGAGCCACCCCGCGGGAGGTAACCTACGAGCAGTACTTC
>TRBJ2-7|TRBD1|.|TRBV29-1
CSGGQGAYEQYF
TGCAGCGGAGGACAGGGCGCCTACGAGCAGTACTTC
>TRBJ2-4|TRBD2|.|TRBV5-1
CASSAASGSAKNIQYF
TGCGCCAGCAGCGCAGCTAGCGGGAGTGCCAAAAACATTCAGTACTTC
>TRBJ1-2|.|.|TRBV3-1/TRBV3-2
CASSPTRGNYGYTF
TGTGCCAGCAGCCCTACACGGGGGAACTATGGCTACACCTTC
>TRBJ1-2|.|few|TRBV28
CASSPGLGGRYTF
TGTGCCAGCAGCCCGGGCCTAGGGGGACGCTACACCTTC
>TRBJ2-5|.|.|TRBV2
CASSETLGSKETQYF
TGTGCCAGCAGTGAAACTTTGGGGAGTAAAGAGACCCAGTACTTC
>TRBJ2-1|TRBD2|.|TRBV6-5
CASRNRDYYNEQFF
TGTGCCAGCAGAAACCGGGACTACTACAATGAGCAGTTCTTC